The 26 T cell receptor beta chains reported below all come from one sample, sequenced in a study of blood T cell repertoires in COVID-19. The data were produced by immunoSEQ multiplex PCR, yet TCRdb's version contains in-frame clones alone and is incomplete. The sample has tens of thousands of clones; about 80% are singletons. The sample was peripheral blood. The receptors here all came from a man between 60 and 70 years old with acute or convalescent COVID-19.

The CDR3 loop reads CASSISGATEAFF. CDR3 bases: TGTGCCAGTAGTATATCAGGGGCCACTGAAGCTTTCTTT. This chain uses TRBV19 with TRBJ1-1, with a weak D call TRBD1 (6 bases). In germline, CDR1 is LNHDA, CDR2 SQIVND (reference sequence). V was trimmed by 2 bases and J by 4 bases, leaving 8 bases between them. The CDR3 has 13 residues.

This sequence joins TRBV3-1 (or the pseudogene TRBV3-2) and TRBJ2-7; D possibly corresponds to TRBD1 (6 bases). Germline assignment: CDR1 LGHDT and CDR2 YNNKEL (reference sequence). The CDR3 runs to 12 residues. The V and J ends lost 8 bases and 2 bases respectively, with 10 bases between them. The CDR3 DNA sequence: TGTGCCAGCGAGGACAGCCCCTACGAGCAGTACTTC. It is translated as CASEDSPYEQYF.

The CDR3: CASSLRGHKSGSYNSPLHF. The DNA for the CDR3 is TGTGCCAGCAGCTTAAGGGGCCACAAGTCGGGCTCCTATAATTCACCCCTCCACTTT. The chain has TRBV7-3 and TRBJ1-6, with D possibly matching TRBD1 (5 bases). With 1 base removed from V and 0 bases from J, the gap between germline ends came to 16 bases. The germline gives CDR1 SGHTA, CDR2 FQGTGA. CDR3 length: 19 residues.

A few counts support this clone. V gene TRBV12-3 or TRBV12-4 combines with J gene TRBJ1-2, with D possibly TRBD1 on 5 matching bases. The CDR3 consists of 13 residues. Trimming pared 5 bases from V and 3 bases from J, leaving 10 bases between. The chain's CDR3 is CASSRQLHYGYTF. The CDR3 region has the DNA TGTGCCAGCAGTCGACAGCTCCACTATGGCTACACCTTC.

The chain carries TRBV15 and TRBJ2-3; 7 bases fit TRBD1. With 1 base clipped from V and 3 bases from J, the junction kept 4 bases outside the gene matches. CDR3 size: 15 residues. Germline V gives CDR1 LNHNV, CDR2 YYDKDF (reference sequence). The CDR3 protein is CATSRGDRVTDTQYF. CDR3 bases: TGTGCCACCAGCAGAGGGGACAGAGTTACAGATACGCAGTATTTT. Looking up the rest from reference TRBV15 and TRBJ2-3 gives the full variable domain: DAMVIQNPRYQVTQFGKPVTLSCSQTLNHNVMYWYQQKSSQAPKLLFHYYDKDFNNEADTPDNFQSRRPNTSFCFLDIRSPGLGDTAMYLCATSRGDRVTDTQYFGPGTRLTVL.

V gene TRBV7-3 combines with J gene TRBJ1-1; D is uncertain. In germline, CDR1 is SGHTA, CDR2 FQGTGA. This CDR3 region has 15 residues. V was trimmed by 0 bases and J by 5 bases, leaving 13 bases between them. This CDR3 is CASSLTQVLRTEAFF. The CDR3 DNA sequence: TGTGCCAGCAGCTTAACTCAAGTTTTGAGGACTGAAGCTTTCTTT.

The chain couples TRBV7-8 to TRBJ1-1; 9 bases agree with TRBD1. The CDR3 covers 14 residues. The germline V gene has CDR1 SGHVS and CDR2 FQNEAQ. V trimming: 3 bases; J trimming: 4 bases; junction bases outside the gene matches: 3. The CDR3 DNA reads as TGTGCCAGCAGCTTCAAGACAGGGGGCACTGAAGCTTTCTTT. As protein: CASSFKTGGTEAFF.

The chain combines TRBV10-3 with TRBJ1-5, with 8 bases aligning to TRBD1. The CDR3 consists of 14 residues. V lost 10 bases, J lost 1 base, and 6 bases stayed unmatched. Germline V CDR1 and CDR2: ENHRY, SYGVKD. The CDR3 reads CATRQGASNQPQHF. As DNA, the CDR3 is TGTGCCACCAGGCAGGGGGCGAGCAATCAGCCCCAGCATTTT.

The CDR3 loop is CASSRSGFGETQYF. CDR3 sequence (DNA): TGTGCCAGCAGCCGCTCCGGGTTCGGTGAGACCCAGTACTTC. The chain has TRBV3-1 (or the pseudogene TRBV3-2) and TRBJ2-5; D gene unclear. This CDR3 region has 14 residues. V was pared by 4 bases and J by 5 bases, with 14 bases between. Germline CDR1 and CDR2: LGHDT and YNNKEL (reference sequence).

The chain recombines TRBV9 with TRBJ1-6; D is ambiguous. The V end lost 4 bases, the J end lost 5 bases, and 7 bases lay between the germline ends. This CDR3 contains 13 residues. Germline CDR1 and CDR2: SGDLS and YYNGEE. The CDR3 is CASSIEDNSPLHF. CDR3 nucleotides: TGTGCCAGCAGCATCGAGGATAATTCACCCCTCCACTTT.

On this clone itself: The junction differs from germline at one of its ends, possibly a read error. Here the CDR3 reads CASNYRGFEQYF. CDR3 nucleotides: TGTGCCAGCAATTACAGGGGCTTCGAGCAGTACTTC. J is TRBJ2-7 and V is TRBV6-5; 7 nucleotides line up with TRBD1. The CDR3 has 12 residues. CDR1 and CDR2 from the germline V gene are MNHEY and SVGAGI.

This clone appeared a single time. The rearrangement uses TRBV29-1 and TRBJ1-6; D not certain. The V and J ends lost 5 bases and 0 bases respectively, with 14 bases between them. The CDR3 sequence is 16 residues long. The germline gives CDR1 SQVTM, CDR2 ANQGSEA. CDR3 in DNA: TGCAGCGTTCCCGTGCCTCTGAGCTCCTATAATTCACCCCTCCACTTT. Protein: CSVPVPLSSYNSPLHF.

The CDR3 is CASSQLDIVVIKGENGYTF. As DNA, the CDR3 is TGCGCCAGCAGCCAATTAGATATAGTGGTAATTAAAGGGGAAAATGGCTACACCTTC. V and J are TRBV4-1 and TRBJ1-2; possible D gene TRBD1, 5 bases. The germline V gene has CDR1 MGHRA and CDR2 YSYEKL. This CDR3 region has 19 residues. The V gene lost 2 bases and the J gene lost 6 bases, with 28 bases spanning the gap.

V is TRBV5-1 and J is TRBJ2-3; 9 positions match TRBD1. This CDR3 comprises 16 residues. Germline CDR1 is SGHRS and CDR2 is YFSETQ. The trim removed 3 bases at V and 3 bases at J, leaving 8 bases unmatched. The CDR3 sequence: CASSWGQGGVTDTQYF. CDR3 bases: TGCGCCAGCAGCTGGGGACAGGGTGGGGTGACAGATACGCAGTATTTT.

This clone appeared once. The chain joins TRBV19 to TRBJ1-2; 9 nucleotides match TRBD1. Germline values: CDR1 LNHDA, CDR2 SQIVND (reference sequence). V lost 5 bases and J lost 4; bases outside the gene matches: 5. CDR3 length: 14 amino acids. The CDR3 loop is CASSVGQGTYGYTF. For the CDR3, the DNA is TGTGCCAGTAGTGTGGGACAGGGAACCTATGGCTACACCTTC. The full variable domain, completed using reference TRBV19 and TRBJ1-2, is DGGITQSPKYLFRKEGQNVTLSCEQNLNHDAMYWYRQDPGQGLRLIYYSQIVNDFQKGDIAEGYSVSREKKESFPLTVTSAQKNPTAFYLCASSVGQGTYGYTFGSGTRLTVV.

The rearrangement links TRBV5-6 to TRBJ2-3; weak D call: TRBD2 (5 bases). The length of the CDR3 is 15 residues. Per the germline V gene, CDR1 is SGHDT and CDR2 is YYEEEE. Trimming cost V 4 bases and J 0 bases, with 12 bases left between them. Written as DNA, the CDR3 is TGTGCCAGCAGCCCTAGCTGGGAAAGCACAGATACGCAGTATTTT. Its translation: CASSPSWESTDTQYF.

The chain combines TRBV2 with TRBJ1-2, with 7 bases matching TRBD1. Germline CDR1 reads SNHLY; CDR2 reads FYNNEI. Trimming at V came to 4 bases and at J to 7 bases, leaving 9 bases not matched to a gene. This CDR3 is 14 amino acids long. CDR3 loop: CASSGTGQLTGYTF. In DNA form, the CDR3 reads TGTGCCAGCAGTGGGACGGGACAGTTAACTGGCTACACCTTC.

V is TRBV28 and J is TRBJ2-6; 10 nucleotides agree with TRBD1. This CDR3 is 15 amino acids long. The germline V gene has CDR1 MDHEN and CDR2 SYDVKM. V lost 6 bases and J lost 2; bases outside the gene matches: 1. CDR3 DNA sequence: TGTGCCAGCAGGGGGACAGGGGCTGGGGCCAACGTCCTGACTTTC. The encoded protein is CASRGTGAGANVLTF.

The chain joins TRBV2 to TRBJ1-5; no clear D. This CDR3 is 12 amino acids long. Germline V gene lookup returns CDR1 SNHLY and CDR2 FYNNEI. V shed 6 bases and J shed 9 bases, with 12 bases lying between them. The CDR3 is CASRANEGPQHF. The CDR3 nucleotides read TGTGCCAGCAGAGCGAACGAAGGGCCCCAGCATTTT.

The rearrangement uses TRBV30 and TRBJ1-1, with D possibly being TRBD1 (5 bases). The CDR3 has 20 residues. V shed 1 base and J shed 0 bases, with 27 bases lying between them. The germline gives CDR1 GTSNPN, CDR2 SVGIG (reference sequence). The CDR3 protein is CAWSGNRGGTPYFMNTEAFF. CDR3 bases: TGTGCCTGGAGTGGCAATAGGGGCGGGACCCCCTATTTTATGAACACTGAAGCTTTCTTT.

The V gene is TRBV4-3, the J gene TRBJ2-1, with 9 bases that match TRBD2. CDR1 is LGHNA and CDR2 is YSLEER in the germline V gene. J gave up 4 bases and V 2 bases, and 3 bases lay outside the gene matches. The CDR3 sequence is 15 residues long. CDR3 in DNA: TGCGCCAGCAGCCAACTAGCGGGGCCTTACAATGAGCAGTTCTTC. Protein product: CASSQLAGPYNEQFF.

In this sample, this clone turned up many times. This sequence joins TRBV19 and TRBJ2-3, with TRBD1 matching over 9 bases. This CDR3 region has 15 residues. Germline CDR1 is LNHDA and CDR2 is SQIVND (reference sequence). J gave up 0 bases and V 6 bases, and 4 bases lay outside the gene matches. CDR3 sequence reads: CASSGTGFSTDTQYF. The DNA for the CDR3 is TGTGCCAGTAGCGGGACAGGGTTTAGCACAGATACGCAGTATTTT.

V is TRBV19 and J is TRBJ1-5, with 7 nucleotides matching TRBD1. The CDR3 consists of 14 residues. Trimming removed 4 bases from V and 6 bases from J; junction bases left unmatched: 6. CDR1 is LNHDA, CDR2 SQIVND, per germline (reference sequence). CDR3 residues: CASSTTGPGQPQHF. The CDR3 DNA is TGTGCCAGTAGTACGACAGGGCCGGGTCAGCCCCAGCATTTT.

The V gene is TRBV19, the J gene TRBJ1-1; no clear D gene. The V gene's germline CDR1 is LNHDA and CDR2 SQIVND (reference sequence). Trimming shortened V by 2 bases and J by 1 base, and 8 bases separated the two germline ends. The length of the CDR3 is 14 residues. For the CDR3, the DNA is TGTGCCAGTAGTATACAGAGACAGAACACTGAAGCTTTCTTT. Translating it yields CASSIQRQNTEAFF.

The CDR3 nucleotides are TGCGCCAGCAGCTTGACAGGAACCCCAACTAATGAAAAACTGTTTTTT. Its protein is CASSLTGTPTNEKLFF. The chain combines TRBV5-1 with TRBJ1-4, with D possibly TRBD1 on 5 matching bases. The CDR3 is 16 amino acids. Germline CDR1 and CDR2: SGHRS and YFSETQ. Trimming shortened V by 1 base and J by 0 bases, and 10 bases separated the two germline ends.

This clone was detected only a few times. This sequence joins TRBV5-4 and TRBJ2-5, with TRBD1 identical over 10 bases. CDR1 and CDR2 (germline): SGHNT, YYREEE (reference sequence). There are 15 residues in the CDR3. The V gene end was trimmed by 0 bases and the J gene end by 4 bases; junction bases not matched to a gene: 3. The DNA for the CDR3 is TGTGCCAGCAGCTTGGCGGACAGGGGGGGAGAGACCCAGTACTTC. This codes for CASSLADRGGETQYF.